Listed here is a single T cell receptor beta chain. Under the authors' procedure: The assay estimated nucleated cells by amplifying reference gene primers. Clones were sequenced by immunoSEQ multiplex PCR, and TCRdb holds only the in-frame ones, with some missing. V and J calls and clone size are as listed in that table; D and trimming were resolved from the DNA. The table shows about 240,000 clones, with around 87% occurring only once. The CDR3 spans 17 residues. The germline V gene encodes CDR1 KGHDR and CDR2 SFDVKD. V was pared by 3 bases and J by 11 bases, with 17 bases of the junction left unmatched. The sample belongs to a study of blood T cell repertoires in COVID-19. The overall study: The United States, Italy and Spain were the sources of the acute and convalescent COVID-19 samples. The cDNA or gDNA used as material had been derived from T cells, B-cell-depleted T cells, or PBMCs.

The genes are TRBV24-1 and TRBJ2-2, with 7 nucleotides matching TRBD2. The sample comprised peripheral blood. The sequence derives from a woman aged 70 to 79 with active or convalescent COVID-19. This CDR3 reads CATSDPLWGGDDPELFF. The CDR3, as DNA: TGTGCCACCAGTGATCCGCTGTGGGGGGGGGACGACCCTGAGCTGTTTTTT.